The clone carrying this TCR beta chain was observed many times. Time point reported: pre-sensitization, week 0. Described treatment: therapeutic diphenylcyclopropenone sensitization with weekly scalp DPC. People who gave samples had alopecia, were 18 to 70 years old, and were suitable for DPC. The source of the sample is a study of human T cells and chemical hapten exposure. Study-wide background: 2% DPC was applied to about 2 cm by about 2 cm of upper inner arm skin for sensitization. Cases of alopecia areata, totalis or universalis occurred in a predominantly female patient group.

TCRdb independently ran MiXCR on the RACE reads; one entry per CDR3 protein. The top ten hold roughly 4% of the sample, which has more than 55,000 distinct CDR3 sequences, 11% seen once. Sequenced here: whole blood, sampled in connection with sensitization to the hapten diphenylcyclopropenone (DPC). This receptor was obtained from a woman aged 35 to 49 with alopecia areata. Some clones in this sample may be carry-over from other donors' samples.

This CDR3 is CASGVMNTEAFF. CDR3 bases: TGTGCCAGCGGGGTAATGAACACTGAAGCTTTCTTT. The chain has TRBV6-6 and TRBJ1-1; D gene unclear. V dropped 8 bases and J dropped 0 bases, with 7 bases sitting between them. From germline, CDR1 is MNHNY and CDR2 SVGAGI (reference sequence). There are 12 residues in the CDR3.